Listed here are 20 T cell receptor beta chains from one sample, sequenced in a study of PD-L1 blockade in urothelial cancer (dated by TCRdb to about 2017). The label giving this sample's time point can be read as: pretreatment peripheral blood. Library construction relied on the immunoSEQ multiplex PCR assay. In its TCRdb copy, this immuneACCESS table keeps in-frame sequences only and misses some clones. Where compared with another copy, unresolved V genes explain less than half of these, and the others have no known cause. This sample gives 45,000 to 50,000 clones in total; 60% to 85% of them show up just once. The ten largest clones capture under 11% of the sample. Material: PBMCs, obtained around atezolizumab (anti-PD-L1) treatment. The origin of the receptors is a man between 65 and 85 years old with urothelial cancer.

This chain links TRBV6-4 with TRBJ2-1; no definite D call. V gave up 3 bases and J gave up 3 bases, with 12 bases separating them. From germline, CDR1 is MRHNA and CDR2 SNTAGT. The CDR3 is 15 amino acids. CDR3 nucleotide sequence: TGTGCCAGCAGTGAAGGAGCCGTTATCTACAATGAGCAGTTCTTC. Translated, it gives CASSEGAVIYNEQFF.

This CDR3 is CAIKESLGVGEQYF. The CDR3 nucleotides read TGTGCCATCAAGGAAAGCCTCGGGGTGGGCGAGCAGTACTTC. The chain combines TRBV10-3 with TRBJ2-7; D might be TRBD2 (5 bases). The V end lost 7 bases, the J end lost 6 bases, and 19 bases lay between the germline ends. This CDR3 contains 14 residues. Germline CDR1 ENHRY, CDR2 SYGVKD.

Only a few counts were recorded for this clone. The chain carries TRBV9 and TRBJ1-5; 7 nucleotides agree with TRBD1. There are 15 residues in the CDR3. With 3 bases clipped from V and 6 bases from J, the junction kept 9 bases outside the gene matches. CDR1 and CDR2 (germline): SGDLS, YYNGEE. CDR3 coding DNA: TGTGCCAGCAGCGCCCAGGGGGAGGAAGGTCAGCCCCAGCATTTT. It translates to CASSAQGEEGQPQHF.

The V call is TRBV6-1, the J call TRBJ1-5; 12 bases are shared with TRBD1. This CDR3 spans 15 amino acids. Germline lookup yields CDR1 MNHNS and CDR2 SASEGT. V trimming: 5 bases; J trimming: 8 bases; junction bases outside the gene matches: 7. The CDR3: CASSPGQGAREPQHF. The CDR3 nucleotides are TGTGCCAGCAGTCCGGGACAGGGGGCGCGAGAGCCCCAGCATTTT.

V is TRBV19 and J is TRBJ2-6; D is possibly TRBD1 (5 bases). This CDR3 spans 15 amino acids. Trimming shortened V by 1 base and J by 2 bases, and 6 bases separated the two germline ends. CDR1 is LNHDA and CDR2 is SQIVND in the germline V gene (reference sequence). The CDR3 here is CASSIVQAGANVLTF. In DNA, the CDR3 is TGTGCCAGTAGTATAGTACAGGCTGGGGCCAACGTCCTGACTTTC.

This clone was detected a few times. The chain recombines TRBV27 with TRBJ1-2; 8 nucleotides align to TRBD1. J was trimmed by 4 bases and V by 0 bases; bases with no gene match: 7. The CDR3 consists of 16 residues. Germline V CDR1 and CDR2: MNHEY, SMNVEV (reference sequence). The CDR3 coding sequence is TGTGCCAGCAGTTTATCGACGGCAGGGGGCTTCTATGGCTACACCTTC. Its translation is CASSLSTAGGFYGYTF.

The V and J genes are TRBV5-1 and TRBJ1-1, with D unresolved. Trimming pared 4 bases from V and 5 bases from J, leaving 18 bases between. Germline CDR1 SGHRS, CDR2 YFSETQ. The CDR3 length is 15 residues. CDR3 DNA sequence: TGCGCCAGCAGCCCCCCGGCGGGCAGGAGGACTGAAGCTTTCTTT. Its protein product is CASSPPAGRRTEAFF.

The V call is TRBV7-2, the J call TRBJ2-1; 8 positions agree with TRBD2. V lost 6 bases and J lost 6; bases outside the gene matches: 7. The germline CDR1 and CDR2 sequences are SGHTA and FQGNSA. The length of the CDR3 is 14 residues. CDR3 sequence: CASRNSGGGNEQFF. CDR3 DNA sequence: TGTGCCAGCAGAAACAGCGGGGGAGGCAATGAGCAGTTCTTC. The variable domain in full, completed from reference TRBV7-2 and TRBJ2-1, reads GAGVSQSPSNKVTEKGKDVELRCDPISGHTALYWYRQSLGQGLEFLIYFQGNSAPDKSGLPSDRFSAERTGGSVSTLTIQRTQQEDSAVYLCASRNSGGGNEQFFGPGTRLTVL.

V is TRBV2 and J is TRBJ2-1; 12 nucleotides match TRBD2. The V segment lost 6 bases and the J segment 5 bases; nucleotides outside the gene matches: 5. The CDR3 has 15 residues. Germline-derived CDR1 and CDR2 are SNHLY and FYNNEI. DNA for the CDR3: TGTGCCAGCAGGGCGACTAGCGGGAGAGACAATGAGCAGTTCTTC. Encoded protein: CASRATSGRDNEQFF. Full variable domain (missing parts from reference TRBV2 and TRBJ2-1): EPEVTQTPSHQVTQMGQEVILRCVPISNHLYFYWYRQILGQKVEFLVSFYNNEISEKSEIFDDQFSVERPDGSNFTLKIRSTKLEDSAMYFCASRATSGRDNEQFFGPGTRLTVL.

For the CDR3, the DNA is TGTGCCAGCAGGGAGGGACTCATGAACACTGAAGCTTTCTTT. Residues: CASREGLMNTEAFF. The chain is built from TRBV2 and TRBJ1-1, with a weak D call TRBD1 (5 bases). CDR3 length equals 14 residues. The V gene's germline CDR1 is SNHLY and CDR2 FYNNEI. V was cut by 6 bases and J by 0 bases, with 11 bases left in between.

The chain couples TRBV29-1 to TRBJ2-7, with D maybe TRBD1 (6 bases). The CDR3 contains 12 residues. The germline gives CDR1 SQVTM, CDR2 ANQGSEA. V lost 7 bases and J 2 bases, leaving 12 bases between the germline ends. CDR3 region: CSASRTAYEQYF. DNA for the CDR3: TGCAGCGCAAGCCGGACAGCCTACGAGCAGTACTTC.

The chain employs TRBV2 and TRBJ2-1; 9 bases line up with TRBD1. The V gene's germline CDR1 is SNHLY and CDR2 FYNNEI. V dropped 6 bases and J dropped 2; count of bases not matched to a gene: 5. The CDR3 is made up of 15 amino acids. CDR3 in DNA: TGTGCCAGCAGGGAGGGACAGGGCCCCTACAATGAGCAGTTCTTC. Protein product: CASREGQGPYNEQFF.

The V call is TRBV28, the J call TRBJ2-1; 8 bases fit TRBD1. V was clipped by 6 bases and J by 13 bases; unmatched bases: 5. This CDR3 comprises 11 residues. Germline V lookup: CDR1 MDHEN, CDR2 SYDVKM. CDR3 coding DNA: TGTGCCAGCAGCTCGGACAGGGTCCAGTTCTTC. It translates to CASSSDRVQFF.

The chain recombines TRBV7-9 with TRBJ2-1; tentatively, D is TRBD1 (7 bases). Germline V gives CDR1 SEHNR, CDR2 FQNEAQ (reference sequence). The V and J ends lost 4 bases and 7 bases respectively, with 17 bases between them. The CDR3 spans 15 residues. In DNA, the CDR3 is TGTGCCAGCAGCTCAACAGGGGAGGCTGTTAATGAGCAGTTCTTC. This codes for CASSSTGEAVNEQFF.

As DNA, the CDR3 is TGTGCCTGGAGTGGGGGACAGGGGAGCTCTGGAAACACCATATATTTT. The encoded protein is CAWSGGQGSSGNTIYF. The chain recombines TRBV30 with TRBJ1-3; 10 positions match TRBD1. V lost 1 base, J lost 0 bases, and 3 bases stayed unmatched. Germline V CDR1 and CDR2: GTSNPN, SVGIG (reference sequence). This CDR3 comprises 16 residues.

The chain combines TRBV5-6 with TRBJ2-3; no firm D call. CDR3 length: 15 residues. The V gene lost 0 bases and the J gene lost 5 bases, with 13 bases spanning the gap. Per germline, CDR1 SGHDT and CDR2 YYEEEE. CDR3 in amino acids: CASSLVRVGGDTQYF. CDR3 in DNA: TGTGCCAGCAGCTTGGTCCGCGTTGGCGGAGATACGCAGTATTTT.

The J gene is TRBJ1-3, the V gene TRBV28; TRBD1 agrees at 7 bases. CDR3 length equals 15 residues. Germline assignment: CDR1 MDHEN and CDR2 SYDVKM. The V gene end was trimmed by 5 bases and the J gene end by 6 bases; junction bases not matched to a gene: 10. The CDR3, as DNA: TGTGCCAGCAGTCCAACAGGGGAGGTGGAAAACACCATATATTTT. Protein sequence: CASSPTGEVENTIYF.

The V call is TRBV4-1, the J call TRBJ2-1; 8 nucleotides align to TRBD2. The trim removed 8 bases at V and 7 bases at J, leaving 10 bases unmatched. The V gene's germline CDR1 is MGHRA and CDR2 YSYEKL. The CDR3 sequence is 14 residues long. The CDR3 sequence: CASWPGLGGNEQFF. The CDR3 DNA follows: TGCGCCAGCTGGCCGGGACTAGGGGGGAATGAGCAGTTCTTC.

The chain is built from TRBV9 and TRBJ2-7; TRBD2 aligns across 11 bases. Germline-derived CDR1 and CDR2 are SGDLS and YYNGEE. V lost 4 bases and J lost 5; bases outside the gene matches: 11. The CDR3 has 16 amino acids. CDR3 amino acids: CASSPPASGRSHEQYF. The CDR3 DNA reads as TGTGCCAGCAGCCCCCCGGCTAGCGGGAGGTCCCACGAGCAGTACTTC.

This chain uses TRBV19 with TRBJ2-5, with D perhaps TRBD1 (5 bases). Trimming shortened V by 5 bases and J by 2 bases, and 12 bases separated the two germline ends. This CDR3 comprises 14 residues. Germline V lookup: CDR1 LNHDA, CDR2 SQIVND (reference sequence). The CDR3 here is CASSPLQGQETQYF. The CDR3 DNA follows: TGTGCCAGTAGTCCACTGCAGGGACAAGAGACCCAGTACTTC.